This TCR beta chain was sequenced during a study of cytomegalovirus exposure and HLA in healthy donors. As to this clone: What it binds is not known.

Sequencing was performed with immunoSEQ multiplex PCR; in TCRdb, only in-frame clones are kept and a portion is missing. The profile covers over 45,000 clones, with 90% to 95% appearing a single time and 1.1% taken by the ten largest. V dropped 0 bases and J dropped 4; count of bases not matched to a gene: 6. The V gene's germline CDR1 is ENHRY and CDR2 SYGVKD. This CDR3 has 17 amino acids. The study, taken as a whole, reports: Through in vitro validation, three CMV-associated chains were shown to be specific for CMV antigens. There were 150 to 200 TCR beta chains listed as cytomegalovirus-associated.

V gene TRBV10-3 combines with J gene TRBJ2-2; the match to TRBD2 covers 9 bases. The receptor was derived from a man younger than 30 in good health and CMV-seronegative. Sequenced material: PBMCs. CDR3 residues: CAISESGSGRGTGELFF. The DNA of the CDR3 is TGTGCCATCAGTGAGTCTGGTAGCGGGAGAGGCACCGGGGAGCTGTTTTTT.